The 28 T cell receptor beta chains below all came from one sample that was sequenced in a study of blood T cell repertoires in COVID-19 (dated by TCRdb to the early 2020s). To prepare the library, the immunoSEQ multiplex PCR assay was applied. What TCRdb holds here is the immuneACCESS table cut down to in-frame rearrangements. Part of the clones is not present; checked against another copy, under half of the missing clones reflect an unresolved V gene, and the others are unexplained. The sample table lists about 160,000 clones, approximately 79% of them with a count of one. Of the sample, 7% is held by the ten largest clones. Input material: peripheral blood. These receptors all come from a woman in her thirties or forties with COVID-19, enrolled during active disease.

This clone was counted a single time. The chain combines TRBV28 with TRBJ1-6, with D possibly TRBD1 on 5 matching bases. The germline CDR1 and CDR2 sequences are MDHEN and SYDVKM. Trimming cost V 3 bases and J 10 bases, with 10 bases left between them. The CDR3 is 13 amino acids. The DNA for the CDR3 is TGTGCCAGCAGTTTGCAGGGTGCGTCACCCCTCCACTTT. Translated: CASSLQGASPLHF.

The chain has TRBV7-9 and TRBJ2-5; D perhaps matches TRBD1 (5 bases). From germline, CDR1 is SEHNR and CDR2 FQNEAQ (reference sequence). This CDR3 has 14 residues. Trimming took 5 bases from V and 5 from J, leaving 15 bases between them. CDR3: CASSLRLGPETQYF. CDR3 bases: TGTGCCAGCAGCCTGCGATTGGGGCCGGAGACCCAGTACTTC. The entire variable domain, with the rest obtained from reference TRBV7-9 and TRBJ2-5, is as follows: DTGVSQNPRHKITKRGQNVTFRCDPISEHNRLYWYRQTLGQGPEFLTYFQNEAQLEKSRLLSDRFSAERPKGSFSTLEIQRTEQGDSAMYLCASSLRLGPETQYFGPGTRLLVL.

The genes are TRBV5-8 and TRBJ2-5; 11 positions agree with TRBD1. Germline loops: CDR1 SGHTS, CDR2 YDEGEE. The CDR3 sequence is 15 residues long. V was pared by 3 bases and J by 5 bases, with 6 bases of the junction left unmatched. This CDR3 reads CASSSGQGAMETQYF. The CDR3, as DNA: TGTGCCAGCAGCTCAGGACAGGGGGCTATGGAGACCCAGTACTTC.

The chain employs TRBV19 and TRBJ2-5, with 12 bases fitting TRBD2. The J segment lost 10 bases and the V segment lost 5 bases, leaving 20 bases of the junction unmatched. The CDR3 loop spans 18 amino acids. The germline V gene has CDR1 LNHDA and CDR2 SQIVND (reference sequence). For the CDR3, the DNA is TGTGCCAGTAGTGGAGGGGCTGGTCTAGCGGGAGGGCCTGTGGACCAGTACTTC. Its translation: CASSGGAGLAGGPVDQYF.

The V and J genes are TRBV14 and TRBJ1-4, with D hard to call. The V and J ends lost 1 base and 2 bases respectively, with 8 bases between them. CDR3 length: 15 amino acids. CDR1 is SGHDN and CDR2 is FVKESK in the germline V gene. In DNA form, the CDR3 reads TGTGCCAGCAGCCAAGGAAGCCATACTAATGAAAAACTGTTTTTT. Its protein is CASSQGSHTNEKLFF. Drawing the rest from reference TRBV14 and TRBJ1-4, the complete variable domain is EAGVTQFPSHSVIEKGQTVTLRCDPISGHDNLYWYRRVMGKEIKFLLHFVKESKQDESGMPNNRFLAERTGGTYSTLKVQPAELEDSGVYFCASSQGSHTNEKLFFGSGTQLSVL.

The chain employs TRBV30 and TRBJ2-3; 9 bases fit TRBD2. This CDR3 is built from 16 residues. Germline V gives CDR1 GTSNPN, CDR2 SVGIG (reference sequence). The ends lost 0 bases at V and 1 base at J; junction bases unmatched: 5. The CDR3 DNA follows: TGTGCCTGGAGTGTGGGCGGGGGGGGGCGCACAGATACGCAGTATTTT. Translation: CAWSVGGGGRTDTQYF.

The chain uses TRBV19 and TRBJ1-5; D unclear. CDR1 and CDR2 from the germline V gene are LNHDA and SQIVND (reference sequence). CDR3 length: 15 amino acids. V lost 8 bases and J lost 4, with 18 bases in between. In DNA form, the CDR3 reads TGTGCCAGTGACAATGGGCAGCTCACTAATCAGCCCCAGCATTTT. Its protein product is CASDNGQLTNQPQHF. Using reference TRBV19 and TRBJ1-5 for the parts outside the CDR3, the full variable domain is DGGITQSPKYLFRKEGQNVTLSCEQNLNHDAMYWYRQDPGQGLRLIYYSQIVNDFQKGDIAEGYSVSREKKESFPLTVTSAQKNPTAFYLCASDNGQLTNQPQHFGDGTRLSIL.

The J gene is TRBJ2-2, the V gene TRBV11-3; D gene uncertain. V was pared by 4 bases and J by 2 bases, with 8 bases between. Germline assignment: CDR1 SGHNT and CDR2 YENEEA. The CDR3 spans 14 residues. The CDR3 DNA reads TGTGCCAGCAGCTCCAGCGTTAACACCGGGGAGCTGTTTTTT. Amino acids: CASSSSVNTGELFF. Based on the CDR3 plus reference TRBV11-3 and TRBJ2-2, the full variable domain is EAGVVQSPRYKIIEKKQPVAFWCNPISGHNTLYWYLQNLGQGPELLIRYENEEAVDDSQLPKDRFSAERLKGVDSTLKIQPAELGDSAVYLCASSSSVNTGELFFGEGSRLTVL.

Here the CDR3 reads CASSLRPGVNYGYTF. In DNA, the CDR3 is TGTGCCAGCAGTTTAAGACCCGGAGTTAACTATGGCTACACCTTC. The chain is built from TRBV27 and TRBJ1-2; D call uncertain. CDR1 is MNHEY, CDR2 SMNVEV, per germline (reference sequence). Trimming removed 2 bases at V and 1 base at J, with 11 bases between. The CDR3 totals 15 residues.

The chain joins TRBV5-5 to TRBJ2-1; 8 positions agree with TRBD2. V lost 6 bases and J lost 7; bases outside the gene matches: 12. The CDR3 runs to 15 residues. Germline V gene data show CDR1 as SGHKS and CDR2 as YYEKEE (reference sequence). Here the CDR3 reads CASTALAGLGNEQFF. CDR3 nucleotide sequence: TGTGCCAGCACCGCTTTAGCGGGACTAGGGAATGAGCAGTTCTTC.

The chain has TRBV7-6 and TRBJ2-1, with TRBD2 matching over 10 bases. The germline CDR1 and CDR2 sequences are SGHVS and FNYEAQ. The CDR3 has 17 amino acids. Trimming cost V 3 bases and J 0 bases; bases outside gene matches: 5. The CDR3 DNA follows: TGTGCCAGCAGCTTTTTTATAGCGGGAGGCTCCTACAATGAGCAGTTCTTC. Translated: CASSFFIAGGSYNEQFF.

The V gene is TRBV19, the J gene TRBJ2-3; 7 positions agree with TRBD2. The CDR3 runs to 15 residues. Germline V gene lookup returns CDR1 LNHDA and CDR2 SQIVND (reference sequence). V dropped 6 bases and J dropped 1; count of bases not matched to a gene: 7. The CDR3 here is CASRFGGSGTDTQYF. The CDR3 DNA reads TGTGCCAGTAGGTTCGGCGGGAGTGGCACAGATACGCAGTATTTT. The whole variable domain, remainder taken from reference TRBV19 and TRBJ2-3, is DGGITQSPKYLFRKEGQNVTLSCEQNLNHDAMYWYRQDPGQGLRLIYYSQIVNDFQKGDIAEGYSVSREKKESFPLTVTSAQKNPTAFYLCASRFGGSGTDTQYFGPGTRLTVL.

V and J are TRBV7-3 and TRBJ1-1; D not resolved. Germline assignment: CDR1 SGHTA and CDR2 FQGTGA. There are 13 residues in the CDR3. V was pared by 5 bases and J by 2 bases, with 9 bases between. CDR3 in amino acids: CASSQQTNTEAFF. CDR3 DNA sequence: TGTGCCAGCAGCCAACAGACAAACACTGAAGCTTTCTTT.

The chain joins TRBV7-6 to TRBJ2-1; a possible D gene is TRBD2 (5 bases). Germline V gives CDR1 SGHVS, CDR2 FNYEAQ. Trimming left V 5 bases short and J 6 bases short, with 20 bases between. This CDR3 has 16 amino acids. The CDR3 reads CASSPRESGNRNEQFF. The CDR3 DNA follows: TGTGCCAGCAGCCCAAGAGAAAGCGGAAATCGCAATGAGCAGTTCTTC. Looking up the rest from reference TRBV7-6 and TRBJ2-1 gives the full variable domain: GAGVSQSPRYKVTKRGQDVALRCDPISGHVSLYWYRQALGQGPEFLTYFNYEAQQDKSGLPNDRFSAERPEGSISTLTIQRTEQRDSAMYRCASSPRESGNRNEQFFGPGTRLTVL.

This clone was observed once. The V and J genes are TRBV7-2 and TRBJ2-5; no reliable D call. The CDR3 runs 11 residues. V lost 3 bases and J lost 3, with 2 bases in between. The germline CDR1 and CDR2 sequences are SGHTA and FQGNSA. The CDR3 DNA reads TGTGCCAGCAGCTTCAAAGAGACCCAGTACTTC. This gives the protein CASSFKETQYF.

The gene calls are TRBV2 and TRBJ2-2; possible D gene TRBD2, 5 bases. Germline V gives CDR1 SNHLY, CDR2 FYNNEI. V shed 10 bases and J shed 6 bases, with 15 bases lying between them. The CDR3 is 13 amino acids. The CDR3 spells CATSPGAAGELFF. CDR3 nucleotides: TGTGCCACCTCACCAGGAGCGGCCGGGGAGCTGTTTTTT.

The chain recombines TRBV12-3 or TRBV12-4 with TRBJ1-1; a weak D match, TRBD1 (6 bases). The V end was cut by 8 bases, the J end by 6 bases, with 16 bases between. There are 13 residues in the CDR3. The CDR3 DNA reads TGTGCCAGCCTTTGGGGGGGGCTCGCTGAAGCTTTCTTT. Encoded protein: CASLWGGLAEAFF.

This chain links TRBV11-2 with TRBJ1-5; 9 bases are shared with TRBD1. The J segment lost 6 bases and the V segment lost 0 bases, leaving 15 bases of the junction unmatched. Germline V gene lookup returns CDR1 SGHAT and CDR2 FQNNGV. The CDR3 runs 19 residues. The CDR3 is CASSLDQRDRVIGSQPQHF. The CDR3 coding sequence is TGTGCCAGCAGCTTAGATCAAAGGGACAGGGTAATAGGGAGTCAGCCCCAGCATTTT.

This chain links TRBV7-3 with TRBJ2-1, with 10 positions matching TRBD1. The length of the CDR3 is 18 residues. Losses at the gene ends were 4 bases for V and 6 bases for J; bases not matched to a gene: 15. The germline V gene has CDR1 SGHTA and CDR2 FQGTGA. CDR3 bases: TGTGCCAGCAGCTCCGGGACAGGGGACTCCTCGGGGTCCAATGAGCAGTTCTTC. Its protein product is CASSSGTGDSSGSNEQFF.

V usage is TRBV6-5 and J usage is TRBJ1-1, with D tentatively TRBD1 (5 bases). Per germline, CDR1 MNHEY and CDR2 SVGAGI. V gave up 5 bases and J gave up 0 bases, with 13 bases separating them. The CDR3 is 15 amino acids. Here the CDR3 reads CASSPKTEMNTEAFF. Written as DNA, the CDR3 is TGTGCCAGCAGTCCTAAGACAGAAATGAACACTGAAGCTTTCTTT.

The chain recombines TRBV30 with TRBJ1-2; D is possibly TRBD1 (6 bases). The V end was cut by 3 bases, the J end by 4 bases, with 12 bases between. The germline gives CDR1 GTSNPN, CDR2 SVGIG (reference sequence). CDR3 size: 13 residues. CDR3: CAWSGGPAYGYTF. The CDR3 nucleotides read TGTGCCTGGAGCGGGGGGCCGGCCTATGGCTACACCTTC.

This chain joins TRBV7-2 and TRBJ2-7; TRBD2 matches at 12 bases. V dropped 4 bases and J dropped 7; count of bases not matched to a gene: 5. Germline V gene sequence: CDR1 SGHTA, CDR2 FQGNSA. The CDR3 totals 14 residues. In DNA form, the CDR3 reads TGTGCCAGCAGCTCTAGCGGGAGGGCCTGGGAGCAGTACTTC. Its protein product is CASSSSGRAWEQYF.

The chain combines TRBV11-2 with TRBJ1-5, with TRBD1 as a possible D gene (6 bases). Germline CDR1 and CDR2: SGHAT and FQNNGV. The CDR3 spans 14 residues. Between the trimmed V and J ends, which lost 5 bases and 5 bases, there was a span of 13 bases. The CDR3 nucleotides are TGTGCCAGCAGCCCAACAGGGCCCGATCAGCCCCAGCATTTT. This translates into CASSPTGPDQPQHF.

Details on this clone: One junction end does not reproduce the germline sequence, and a read error may be involved. The V and J genes are TRBV7-7 and TRBJ2-5; D remains unclear. The CDR3 is made up of 15 amino acids. Germline V gene sequence: CDR1 SSHAT, CDR2 FNYEAQ (reference sequence). CDR3 nucleotide sequence: TGTGCTAGCAGTCTTACGCGGAGAGAAAAAGAGACCCAGTACTTC. Protein sequence: CASSLTRREKETQYF. The full variable domain, with the rest looked up from reference TRBV7-7 and TRBJ2-5, is GAGVSQSPRYKVTKRGQDVTLRCDPISSHATLYWYQQALGQGPEFLTYFNYEAQPDKSGLPSDRFSAERPEGSISTLTIQRTEQRDSAMYRCASSLTRREKETQYFGPGTRLLVL.

The rearrangement uses TRBV30 and TRBJ2-7, with a tentative D call TRBD1 (6 bases). The CDR3 is 15 residues long. CDR1 and CDR2 (germline): GTSNPN, SVGIG (reference sequence). Trimming left V 2 bases short and J 0 bases short, with 14 bases between. The CDR3 is CAWSRRQVSSYEQYF. The CDR3 DNA follows: TGTGCCTGGAGTCGCCGACAGGTGAGCTCCTACGAGCAGTACTTC.

V usage is TRBV5-5 and J usage is TRBJ2-5, with unresolved D. V was clipped by 0 bases and J by 2 bases, with 5 bases between them. The germline V gene has CDR1 SGHKS and CDR2 YYEKEE (reference sequence). The CDR3 has 13 residues. For the CDR3, the DNA is TGTGCCAGCAGCTTGGTACTACAAGAGACCCAGTACTTC. Its translation: CASSLVLQETQYF. The full variable domain, with the rest looked up from reference TRBV5-5 and TRBJ2-5, is DAGVTQSPTHLIKTRGQQVTLRCSPISGHKSVSWYQQVLGQGPQFIFQYYEKEERGRGNFPDRFSARQFPNYSSELNVNALLLGDSALYLCASSLVLQETQYFGPGTRLLVL.

This rearrangement joins TRBV3-1 (or the pseudogene TRBV3-2) to TRBJ1-2; no clear D gene. V lost 1 base to trimming and J lost 8 bases, with 14 bases between them. Germline CDR1 and CDR2: LGHDT and YNNKEL (reference sequence). The CDR3 runs to 14 residues. The CDR3 bases are TGTGCCAGCAGCCAAGTCTCCTGGGCGCAAGGCTACACCTTC. Protein sequence: CASSQVSWAQGYTF.

The chain uses TRBV27 and TRBJ2-5; 10 nucleotides align to TRBD2. Germline loops: CDR1 MNHEY, CDR2 SMNVEV (reference sequence). The CDR3 contains 20 residues. V gave up 10 bases and J gave up 4 bases; unmatched junction bases: 27. CDR3 nucleotides: TGTGCCATTCTAGAGTGGTCTCCTGGGATAGCGGGAGGAGTGGGAGAGACCCAGTACTTC. Protein product: CAILEWSPGIAGGVGETQYF.